The clone carrying this T cell receptor (beta chain) was counted many times. Time point meaning: newly diagnosed GD, antithyroid drugs for less than 3 months. After RNA was extracted from PBMCs, the TCR library was made from it. The data were obtained in a study of regulatory T cells in long-lasting Graves disease. The CDR3 runs 18 residues. V was pared by 4 bases and J by 3 bases, with 22 bases between. Germline V gene sequence: CDR1 SGHRS, CDR2 YFSETQ. The TCR beta library used iRepertoire HTBI primers with Arm-PCR amplification of CDR3. TCRdb itself ran the multiplex PCR reads through MiXCR, one entry per CDR3 protein. Here the sample spans 350,000 to 500,000 distinct CDR3 sequences, around 15% being singletons. This same sample was also part of a study on T cells in Graves' hyperthyroidism and ophthalmopathy.

Source: peripheral blood mononuclear cells (PBMCs), taken at new diagnosis, from a patient treated with antithyroid drugs. This chain joins TRBV5-1 and TRBJ2-2; maybe TRBD2 (5 bases). The TCR originated in a woman aged 25 to 39 with Graves disease. CDR3 sequence: CASSLPPGLGTDTGELFF. The CDR3 region has the DNA TGCGCCAGCAGCCTCCCGCCGGGGTTAGGCACGGACACCGGGGAGCTGTTTTTT.